These T cell receptor beta chains were read from a single sample in a study of T cell changes during pregnancy in multiple sclerosis. Assay: immunoSEQ multiplex PCR; the TCRdb copy retains only in-frame clones and omits some. Of about 36,000 clones listed, roughly 92% are singletons. The sample was PBMCs (not recorded whether the cells were cultured). The receptors here all came from a female donor with multiple sclerosis, enrolled in a pregnancy study. The CDR3 runs from the conserved cysteine through the conserved F or W. The D gene is left open where the match is weak.

V gene	J gene	D gene	CDR3 protein
TRBV11-1	TRBJ2-7	NA	CASSLLGGPNYEQYF
TRBV19	TRBJ2-2	TRBD2	CASSKLAGNTGELFF
TRBV4-1	TRBJ2-1	NA	CASSQGLYNEQFF
TRBV18	TRBJ2-1	NA	CASSPQGTGANEQFF
TRBV30	TRBJ2-1	TRBD2	CAWSTKSGRALGNEQFF
TRBV7-6	TRBJ2-3	NA	CASSLARGTDTQYF
TRBV7-3	TRBJ2-7	NA	CASSVREIDYEQYF
TRBV9	TRBJ2-2	NA	CASSVDGDTGELFF
TRBV9	TRBJ1-4	NA	CASSPIVGAPNEKLFF
TRBV2	TRBJ2-5	TRBD1	CASSKTGGSQVEETQYF
TRBV11-2	TRBJ1-2	TRBD1	CASSDRDRGFYGYTF
TRBV9	TRBJ2-3	TRBD2	CASSEGLVGSLTDTQYF
TRBV7-8	TRBJ2-7	TRBD2	CARRGTSAYYEQYF
TRBV27	TRBJ2-4	NA	CASSLGEAGNIQYF
TRBV5-8	TRBJ1-5	TRBD1	CASSSTGYQPQHF
TRBV9	TRBJ2-3	NA	CASSGLTTDTQYF
TRBV5-1	TRBJ2-3	NA	CASSADRPRTISTDTQYF
TRBV28	TRBJ2-1	NA	CASRRKGNEQFF
TRBV2	TRBJ2-5	NA	CASGSGWETQYF
TRBV5-1	TRBJ2-1	TRBD2	CASFTSGLYNEQFF
TRBV5-5	TRBJ2-3	TRBD2	CASSFGFLAGAGDTQYF
TRBV5-4	TRBJ2-2	NA	CASSGGGHTGELFF